The next 5 T cell receptor beta chains were all read from a single sample in a study of T cells in Graves' hyperthyroidism and ophthalmopathy. The investigators amplified TCR beta CDR3 regions from RNA transcripts. The TCR CDR3 first-round RT-PCR relied on the HTBI primer set. TCRdb fed the multiplex PCR reads into MiXCR, producing one record per CDR3 protein. The profile shows hundreds of thousands of distinct CDR3 sequences, 14% of them singletons. The source material was blood. These receptors came from a young woman with Graves' hyperthyroidism.

The chain recombines TRBV4-1 with TRBJ2-5, with 8 bases identical to TRBD1. The V segment lost 3 bases and the J segment 2 bases; nucleotides outside the gene matches: 8. Per germline, CDR1 MGHRA and CDR2 YSYEKL. This CDR3 has 16 residues. CDR3 sequence reads: CASSHQEWDRQETQYF. The CDR3 DNA sequence: TGCGCCAGCAGCCACCAAGAGTGGGACAGGCAAGAGACCCAGTACTTC.

Only a few counts were recorded for this clonotype. This rearrangement joins TRBV14 to TRBJ1-2, with a possible D match to TRBD1 (5 bases). Germline V gene lookup returns CDR1 SGHDN and CDR2 FVKESK. This CDR3 is 15 amino acids long. With 0 bases removed from V and 8 bases from J, the gap between germline ends came to 16 bases. For the CDR3, the DNA is TGTGCCAGCAGCCAAGAGAGGGGCAAACCCCTAGGCTACACCTTC. It is translated as CASSQERGKPLGYTF.

The chain has TRBV19 and TRBJ2-3, with 12 bases lining up with TRBD2. Trimming took 4 bases from V and 2 from J; bases not matched to a gene: 13. Germline CDR1 LNHDA, CDR2 SQIVND (reference sequence). The CDR3 spans 19 residues. CDR3 DNA: TGTGCCAGTAGTACCCTCTCTAGCGGGAGGGGAGGAAACACAGATACGCAGTATTTT. It specifies CASSTLSSGRGGNTDTQYF.

This clonotype was seen more than once but under ten times. The V gene is TRBV29-1, the J gene TRBJ1-3; TRBD1 is a possible D gene (6 bases). Germline V gene lookup returns CDR1 SQVTM and CDR2 ANQGSEA. The CDR3 sequence is 13 residues long. Trimming took off 4 bases at V and 0 bases at J, with 7 bases between the two ends. The CDR3 loop reads CSVVDSSGNTIYF. The CDR3 DNA reads as TGCAGCGTTGTGGACAGCTCTGGAAACACCATATATTTT.

J is TRBJ1-2 and V is TRBV18; 9 nucleotides agree with TRBD1. The CDR3 consists of 14 residues. Germline trimming cut 6 bases from V and 7 bases from J; bases unmatched to any gene: 9. Germline V gene sequence: CDR1 KGHSH, CDR2 LQKENI. The CDR3 nucleotides read TGTGCCAGCTCGCGTGGGACAGGGATGGTTGGCTACACCTTC. Protein product: CASSRGTGMVGYTF.